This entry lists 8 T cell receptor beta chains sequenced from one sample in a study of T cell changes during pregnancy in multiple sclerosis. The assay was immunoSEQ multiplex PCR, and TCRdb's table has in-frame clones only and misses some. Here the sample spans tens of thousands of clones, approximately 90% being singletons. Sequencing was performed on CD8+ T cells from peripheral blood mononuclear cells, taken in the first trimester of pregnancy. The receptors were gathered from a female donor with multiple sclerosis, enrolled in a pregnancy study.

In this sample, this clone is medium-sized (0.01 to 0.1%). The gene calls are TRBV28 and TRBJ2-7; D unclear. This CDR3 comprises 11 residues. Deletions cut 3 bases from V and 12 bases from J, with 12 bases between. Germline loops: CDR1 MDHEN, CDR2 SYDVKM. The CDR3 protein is CASSLSTGSYF. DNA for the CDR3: TGTGCCAGCAGTTTGAGTACGGGTTCGTACTTC. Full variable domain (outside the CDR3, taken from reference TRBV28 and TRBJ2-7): DVKVTQSSRYLVKRTGEKVFLECVQDMDHENMFWYRQDPGLGLRLIYFSYDVKMKEKGDIPEGYSVSREKKERFSLILESASTNQTSMYLCASSLSTGSYFGPGTRLTVT.

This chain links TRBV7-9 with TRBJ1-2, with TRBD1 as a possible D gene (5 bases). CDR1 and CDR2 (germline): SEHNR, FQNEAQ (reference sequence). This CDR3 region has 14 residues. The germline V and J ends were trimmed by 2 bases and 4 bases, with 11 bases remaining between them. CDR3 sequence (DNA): TGTGCCAGCAGCTTATCCAGCACAGGCTATGGCTACACCTTC. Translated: CASSLSSTGYGYTF.

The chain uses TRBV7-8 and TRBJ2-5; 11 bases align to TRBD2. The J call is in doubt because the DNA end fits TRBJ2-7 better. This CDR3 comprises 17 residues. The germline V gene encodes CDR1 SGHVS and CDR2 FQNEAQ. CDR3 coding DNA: TGTGCCAGCAGCCCAGTGATAGCGGGAGGGCCGTCCCACGAGCAGTACTTC. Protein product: CASSPVIAGGPSHEQYF.

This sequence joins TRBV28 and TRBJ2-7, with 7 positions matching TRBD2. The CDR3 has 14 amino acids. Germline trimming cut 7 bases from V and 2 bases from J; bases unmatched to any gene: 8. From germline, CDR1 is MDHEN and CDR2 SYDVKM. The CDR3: CASNLWGRAYEQYF. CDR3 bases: TGTGCCAGCAACCTCTGGGGGAGGGCCTACGAGCAGTACTTC. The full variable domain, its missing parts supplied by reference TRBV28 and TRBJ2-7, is DVKVTQSSRYLVKRTGEKVFLECVQDMDHENMFWYRQDPGLGLRLIYFSYDVKMKEKGDIPEGYSVSREKKERFSLILESASTNQTSMYLCASNLWGRAYEQYFGPGTRLTVT.

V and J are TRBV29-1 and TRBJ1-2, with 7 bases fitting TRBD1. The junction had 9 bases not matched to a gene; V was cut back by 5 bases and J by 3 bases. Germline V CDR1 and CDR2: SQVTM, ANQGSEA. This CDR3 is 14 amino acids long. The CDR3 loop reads CSVPLGGTDYGYTF. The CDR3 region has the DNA TGCAGCGTTCCCCTTGGTGGGACAGACTATGGCTACACCTTC.

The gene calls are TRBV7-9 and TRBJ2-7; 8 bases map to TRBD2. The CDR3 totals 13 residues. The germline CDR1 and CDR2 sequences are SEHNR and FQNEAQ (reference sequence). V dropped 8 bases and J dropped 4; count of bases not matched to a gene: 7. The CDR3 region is CASGGTSSYEQYF. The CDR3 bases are TGTGCCAGCGGGGGGACTAGTTCATACGAGCAGTACTTC.

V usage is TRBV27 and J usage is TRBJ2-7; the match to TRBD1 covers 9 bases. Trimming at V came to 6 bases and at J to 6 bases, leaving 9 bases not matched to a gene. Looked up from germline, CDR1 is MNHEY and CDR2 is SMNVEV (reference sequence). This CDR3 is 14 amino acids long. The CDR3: CASRGQGGMGEQYF. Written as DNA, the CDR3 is TGTGCCAGCAGGGGACAGGGAGGAATGGGCGAGCAGTACTTC.

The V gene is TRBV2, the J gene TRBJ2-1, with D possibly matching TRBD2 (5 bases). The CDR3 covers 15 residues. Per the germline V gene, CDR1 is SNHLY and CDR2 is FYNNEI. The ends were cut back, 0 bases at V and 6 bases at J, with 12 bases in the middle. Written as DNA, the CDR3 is TGTGCCAGCAGTGAAGCCTCTAGCATAACCAATGAGCAGTTCTTC. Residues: CASSEASSITNEQFF.